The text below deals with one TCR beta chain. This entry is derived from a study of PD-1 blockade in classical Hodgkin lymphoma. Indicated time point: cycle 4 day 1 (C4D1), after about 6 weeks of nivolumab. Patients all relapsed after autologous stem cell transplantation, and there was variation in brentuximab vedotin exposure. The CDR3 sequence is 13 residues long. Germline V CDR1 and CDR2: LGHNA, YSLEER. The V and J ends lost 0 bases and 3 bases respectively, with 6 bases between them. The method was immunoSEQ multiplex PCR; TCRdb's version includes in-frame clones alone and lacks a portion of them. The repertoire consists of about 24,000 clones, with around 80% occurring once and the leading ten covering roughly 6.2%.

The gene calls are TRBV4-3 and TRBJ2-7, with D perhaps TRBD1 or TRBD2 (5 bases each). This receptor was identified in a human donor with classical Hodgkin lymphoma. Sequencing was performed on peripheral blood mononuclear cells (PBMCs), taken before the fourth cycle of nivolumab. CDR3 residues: CASSQDGGYEQYF. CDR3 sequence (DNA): TGCGCCAGCAGCCAAGATGGGGGCTACGAGCAGTACTTC.